The clone carrying this T cell receptor beta chain has a handful of counts. These data come from a study of T-cell memory formation after mild COVID-19. Study details: Largely donor-specific sequence clusters came from a couple of donors.

The CDR3 sequence is 15 residues long. V shed 5 bases and J 1 base; nucleotides not matched to a gene: 5. TCRdb reanalysed the 5' RACE reads using MiXCR and keeps one entry per CDR3 protein. The profile shows under 550,000 distinct CDR3 sequences, about 20% of them singletons. This chain joins TRBV12-3 or TRBV12-4 and TRBJ1-1; TRBD1 agrees at 9 bases. Sample: PBMCs or a T cell subset sorted from them (not recorded which). The sequence derives from an adult woman who had mild COVID-19 (a few samples of this study predate the infection). Cell type and time point are not known. In nucleotides, the CDR3 is TGTGCCAGCAGTGCCACAGGGGGCGGGAACACTGAAGCTTTCTTT. This gives the protein CASSATGGGNTEAFF.